This TCR beta chain was identified during a study of vaccination and CD4 T cells after COVID-19. Study context: For post-vaccine samples, collection took place a median approximately 77 days after dose two, ranging from 14 to 241. In the control cultures, a CEFX pool, an HIV-1 Nef pool, or no peptide was supplied. Study-level findings and limits: Median SARS-CoV-2-reactive clonotype numbers went up from roughly 19 to 38, but not significantly.

Turning to this clonotype: Antigen unknown.

CDR3 length: 12 residues. With V trimmed by 4 bases and J by 12 bases, 7 bases remained unmatched. Per the germline V gene, CDR1 is LNHDA and CDR2 is SQIVND (reference sequence). Sequence data for DNA of cultured CD4+ T cells were generated by the Oncomine TCR Beta short-read assay. TCRdb ran MiXCR on the PCR reads and lists one entry per CDR3 protein. The table includes 8,500 to 11,000 distinct CDR3 sequences, around 62% detected once. Treatment meaning: approximately 11-day PBMC culture with coronavirus spike peptide pools or control peptides (ViraFEST assay). Peptide pools at roughly 10 ug/ml and IL-2 at roughly 9.3 IU/ml were added to cultures of a few million PBMCs per well.

Sequenced input: CD4+ T cells from blood, cultured in vitro. The clonotype was recovered from a human donor who had recovered from COVID-19. The chain links TRBV19 to TRBJ1-2; TRBD1 aligns across 8 bases. As DNA, the CDR3 is TGTGCCAGTAGTACCAGACAGGGGATGCACACCTTC. Translating it yields CASSTRQGMHTF.